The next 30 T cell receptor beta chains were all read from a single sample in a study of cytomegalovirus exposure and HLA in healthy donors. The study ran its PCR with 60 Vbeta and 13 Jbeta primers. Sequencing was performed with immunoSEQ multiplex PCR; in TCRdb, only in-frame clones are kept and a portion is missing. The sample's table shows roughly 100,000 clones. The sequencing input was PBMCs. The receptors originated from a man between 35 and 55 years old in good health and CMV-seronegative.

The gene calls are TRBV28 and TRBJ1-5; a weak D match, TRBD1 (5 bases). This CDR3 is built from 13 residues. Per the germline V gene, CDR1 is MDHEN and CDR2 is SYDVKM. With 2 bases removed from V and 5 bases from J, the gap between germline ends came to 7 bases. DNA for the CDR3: TGTGCCAGCAGTTTACAGGGTTATCAGCCCCAGCATTTT. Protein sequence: CASSLQGYQPQHF.

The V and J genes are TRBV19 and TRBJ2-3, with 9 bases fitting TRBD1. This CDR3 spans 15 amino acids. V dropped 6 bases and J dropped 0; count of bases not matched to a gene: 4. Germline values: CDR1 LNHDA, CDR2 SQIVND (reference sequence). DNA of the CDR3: TGTGCCAGTAGAATACAGGGGGCTAGCACAGATACGCAGTATTTT. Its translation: CASRIQGASTDTQYF.

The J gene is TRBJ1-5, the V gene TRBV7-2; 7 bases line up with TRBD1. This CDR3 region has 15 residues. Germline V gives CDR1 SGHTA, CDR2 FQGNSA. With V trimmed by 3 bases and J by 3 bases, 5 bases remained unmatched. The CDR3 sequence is CASSFGTAPNQPQHF. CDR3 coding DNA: TGTGCCAGCAGCTTTGGGACAGCCCCCAATCAGCCCCAGCATTTT.

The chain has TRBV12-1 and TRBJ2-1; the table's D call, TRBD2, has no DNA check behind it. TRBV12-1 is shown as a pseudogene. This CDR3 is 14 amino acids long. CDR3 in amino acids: CASSFWLAGGRAFF. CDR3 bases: TGTGCCAGCAGCTTTTGGCTAGCGGGGGGGCGAGCGTTCTTC.

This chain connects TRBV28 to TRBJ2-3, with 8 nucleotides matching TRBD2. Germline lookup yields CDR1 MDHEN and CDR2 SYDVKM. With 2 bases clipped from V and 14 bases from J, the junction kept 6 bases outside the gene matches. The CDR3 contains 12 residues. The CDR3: CASSLGGTRWYF. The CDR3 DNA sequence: TGTGCCAGCAGTTTAGGTGGGACTAGGTGGTATTTT. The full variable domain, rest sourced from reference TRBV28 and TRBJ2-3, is DVKVTQSSRYLVKRTGEKVFLECVQDMDHENMFWYRQDPGLGLRLIYFSYDVKMKEKGDIPEGYSVSREKKERFSLILESASTNQTSMYLCASSLGGTRWYFGPGTRLTVL.

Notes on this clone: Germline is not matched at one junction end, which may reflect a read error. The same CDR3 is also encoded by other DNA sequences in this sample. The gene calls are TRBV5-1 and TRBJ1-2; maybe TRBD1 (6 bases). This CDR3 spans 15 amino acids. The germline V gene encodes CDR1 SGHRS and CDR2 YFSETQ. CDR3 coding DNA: TGCGCCAGCGCAGTACACCTACAGGGTAACTATGGCTACACCTTT. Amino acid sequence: CASAVHLQGNYGYTF.

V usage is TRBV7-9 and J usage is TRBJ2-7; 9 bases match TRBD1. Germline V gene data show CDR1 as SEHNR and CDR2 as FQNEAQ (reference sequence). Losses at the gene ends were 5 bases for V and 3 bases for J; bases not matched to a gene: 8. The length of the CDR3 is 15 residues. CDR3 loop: CASSPGQGYFYEQYF. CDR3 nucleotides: TGTGCCAGCAGCCCGGGACAGGGTTACTTCTACGAGCAGTACTTC.

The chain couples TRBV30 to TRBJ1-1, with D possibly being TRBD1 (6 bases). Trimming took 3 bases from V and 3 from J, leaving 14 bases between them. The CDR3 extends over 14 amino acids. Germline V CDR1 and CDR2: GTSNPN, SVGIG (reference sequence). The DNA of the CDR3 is TGTGCCTGGAGGGGAAGGGGGTTTCACACTGAAGCTTTCTTT. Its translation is CAWRGRGFHTEAFF. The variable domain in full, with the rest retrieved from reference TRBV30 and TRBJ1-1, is SQTIHQWPATLVQPVGSPLSLECTVEGTSNPNLYWYRQAAGRGLQLLFYSVGIGQISSEVPQNLSASRPQDRQFILSSKKLLLSDSGFYLCAWRGRGFHTEAFFGQGTRLTVV.

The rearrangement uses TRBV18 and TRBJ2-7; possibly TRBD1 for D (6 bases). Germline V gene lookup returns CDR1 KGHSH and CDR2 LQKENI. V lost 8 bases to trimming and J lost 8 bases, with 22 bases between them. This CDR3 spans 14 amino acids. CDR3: CASIPEGGNLKQYF. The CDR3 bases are TGTGCCAGCATCCCCGAAGGGGGTAACCTGAAGCAGTACTTC.

In nucleotides, the CDR3 is TGTGCCAGCAATGCCGGGGCCTACGAGCAGTACTTC. It codes for CASNAGAYEQYF. The chain uses TRBV28 and TRBJ2-7; D may be TRBD2 (5 bases). The CDR3 is made up of 12 amino acids. Per germline, CDR1 MDHEN and CDR2 SYDVKM. Trimming took off 7 bases at V and 2 bases at J, with 9 bases between the two ends.

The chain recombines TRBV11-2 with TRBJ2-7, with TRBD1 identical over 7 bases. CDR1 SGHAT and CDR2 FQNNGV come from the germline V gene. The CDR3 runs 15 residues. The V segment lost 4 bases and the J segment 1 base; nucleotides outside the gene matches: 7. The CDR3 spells CASSWGQFESYEQYF. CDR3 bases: TGTGCCAGCAGCTGGGGACAGTTTGAATCCTACGAGCAGTACTTC.

Here the CDR3 DNA reads TGTGCCAGCAGTTACAGCAGGGATGCAACTAATGAAAAACTGTTTTTT. Its translation is CASSYSRDATNEKLFF. The rearrangement uses TRBV27 and TRBJ1-4; TRBD1 might be the D (5 bases). Per the germline V gene, CDR1 is MNHEY and CDR2 is SMNVEV (reference sequence). V was clipped by 4 bases and J by 0 bases, with 12 bases between them. The CDR3 loop spans 16 amino acids.

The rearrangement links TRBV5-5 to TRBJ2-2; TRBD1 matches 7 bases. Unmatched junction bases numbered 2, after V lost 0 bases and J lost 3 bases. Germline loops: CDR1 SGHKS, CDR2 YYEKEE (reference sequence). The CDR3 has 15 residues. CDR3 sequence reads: CASSLEGADTGELFF. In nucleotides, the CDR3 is TGTGCCAGCAGCTTGGAGGGGGCGGACACCGGGGAGCTGTTTTTT.

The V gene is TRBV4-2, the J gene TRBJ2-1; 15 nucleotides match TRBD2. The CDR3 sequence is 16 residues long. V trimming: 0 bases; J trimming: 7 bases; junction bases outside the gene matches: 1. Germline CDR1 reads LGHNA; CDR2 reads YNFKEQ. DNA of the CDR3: TGTGCCAGCAGCCAAGATGGGACTAGCGGGGGGAATGAGCAGTTCTTC. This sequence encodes CASSQDGTSGGNEQFF.

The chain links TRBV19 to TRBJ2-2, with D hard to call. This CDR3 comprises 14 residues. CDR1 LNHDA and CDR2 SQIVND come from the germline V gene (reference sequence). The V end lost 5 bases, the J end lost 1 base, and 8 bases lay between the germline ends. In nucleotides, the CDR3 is TGTGCCAGTAGTCCTCCCGGGAACACCGGGGAGCTGTTTTTT. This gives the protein CASSPPGNTGELFF.

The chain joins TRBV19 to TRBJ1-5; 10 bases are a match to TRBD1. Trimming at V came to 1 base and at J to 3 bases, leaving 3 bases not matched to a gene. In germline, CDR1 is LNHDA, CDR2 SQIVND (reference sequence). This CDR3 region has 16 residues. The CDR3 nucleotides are TGTGCCAGTAGTATAGGACAGGGGGCGAACAATCAGCCCCAGCATTTT. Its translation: CASSIGQGANNQPQHF.

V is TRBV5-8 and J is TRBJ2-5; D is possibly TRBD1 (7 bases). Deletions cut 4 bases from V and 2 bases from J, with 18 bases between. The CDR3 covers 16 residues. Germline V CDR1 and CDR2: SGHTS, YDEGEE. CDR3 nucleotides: TGTGCCAGCAGCGGGGGACTGGACAGGCCTCAAGAGACCCAGTACTTC. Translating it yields CASSGGLDRPQETQYF. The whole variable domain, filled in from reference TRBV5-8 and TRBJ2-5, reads EAGVTQSPTHLIKTRGQQATLRCSPISGHTSVYWYQQALGLGLQFLLWYDEGEERNRGNFPPRFSGRQFPNYSSELNVNALELEDSALYLCASSGGLDRPQETQYFGPGTRLLVL.

The CDR3: CASSSKGLAHYEQYF. CDR3 sequence (DNA): TGTGCCAGCAGCTCAAAGGGACTAGCTCACTACGAGCAGTACTTC. The chain employs TRBV7-2 and TRBJ2-7, with 9 nucleotides matching TRBD2. Unmatched junction bases numbered 7, after V lost 4 bases and J lost 3 bases. From germline, CDR1 is SGHTA and CDR2 FQGNSA. The CDR3 length is 15 residues.

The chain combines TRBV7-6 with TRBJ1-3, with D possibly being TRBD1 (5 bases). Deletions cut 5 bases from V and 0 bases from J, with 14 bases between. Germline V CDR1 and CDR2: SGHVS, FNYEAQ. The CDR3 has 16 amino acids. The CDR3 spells CASSPGLSGSGNTIYF. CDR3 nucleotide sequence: TGTGCCAGCAGCCCGGGACTATCGGGCTCTGGAAACACCATATATTTT.

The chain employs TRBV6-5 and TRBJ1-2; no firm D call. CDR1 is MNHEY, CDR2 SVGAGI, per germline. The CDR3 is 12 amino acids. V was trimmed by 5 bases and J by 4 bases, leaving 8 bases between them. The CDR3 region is CASSRDSYGYTF. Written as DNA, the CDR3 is TGTGCCAGCAGTCGTGATAGCTATGGCTACACCTTC.

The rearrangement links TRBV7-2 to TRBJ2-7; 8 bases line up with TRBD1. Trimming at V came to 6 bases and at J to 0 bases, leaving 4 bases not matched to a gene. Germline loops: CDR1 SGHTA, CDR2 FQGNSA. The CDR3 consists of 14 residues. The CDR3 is CASSRQGSSYEQYF. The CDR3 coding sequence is TGTGCCAGCAGTCGACAGGGGAGCTCCTACGAGCAGTACTTC.

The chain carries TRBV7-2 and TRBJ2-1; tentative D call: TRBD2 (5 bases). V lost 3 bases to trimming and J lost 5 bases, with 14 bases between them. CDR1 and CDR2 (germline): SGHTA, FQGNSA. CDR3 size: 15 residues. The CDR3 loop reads CASSFGPQTNNEQFF. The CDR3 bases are TGTGCCAGCAGCTTCGGACCGCAGACTAACAATGAGCAGTTCTTC.

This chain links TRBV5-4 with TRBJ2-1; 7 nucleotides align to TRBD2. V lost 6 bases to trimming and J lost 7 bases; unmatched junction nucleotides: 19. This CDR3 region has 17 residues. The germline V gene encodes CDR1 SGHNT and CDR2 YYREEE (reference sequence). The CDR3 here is CASTEASGLGIRNEQFF. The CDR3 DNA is TGTGCCAGCACCGAAGCTTCCGGACTAGGCATAAGGAATGAGCAGTTCTTC.

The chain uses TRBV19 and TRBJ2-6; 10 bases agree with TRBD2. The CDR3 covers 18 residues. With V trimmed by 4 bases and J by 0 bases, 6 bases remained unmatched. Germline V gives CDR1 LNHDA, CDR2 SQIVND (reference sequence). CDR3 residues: CASSSARTSGSGANVLTF. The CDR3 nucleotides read TGTGCCAGTAGTAGTGCCCGGACTAGCGGCTCTGGGGCCAACGTCCTGACTTTC.

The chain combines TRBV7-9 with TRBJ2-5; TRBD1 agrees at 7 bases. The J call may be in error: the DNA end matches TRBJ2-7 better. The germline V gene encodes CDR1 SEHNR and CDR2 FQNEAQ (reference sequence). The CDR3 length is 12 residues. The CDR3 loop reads CACNRGSYEQYF. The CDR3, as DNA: TGTGCCTGTAACAGGGGCTCCTACGAGCAGTACTTC.

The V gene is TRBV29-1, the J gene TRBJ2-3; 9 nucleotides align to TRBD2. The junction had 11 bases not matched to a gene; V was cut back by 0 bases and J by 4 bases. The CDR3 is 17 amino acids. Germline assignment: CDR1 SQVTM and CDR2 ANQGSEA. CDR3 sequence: CSVEDLPSGEMADTQYF. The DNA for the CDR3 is TGCAGCGTTGAAGATCTGCCTAGCGGGGAGATGGCAGATACGCAGTATTTT.

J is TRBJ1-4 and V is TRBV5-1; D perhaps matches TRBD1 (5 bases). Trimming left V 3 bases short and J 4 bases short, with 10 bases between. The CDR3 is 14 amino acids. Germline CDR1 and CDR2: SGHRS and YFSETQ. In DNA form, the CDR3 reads TGCGCCAGCAGCTCCCAGGGTCATAATGAAAAACTGTTTTTT. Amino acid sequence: CASSSQGHNEKLFF.

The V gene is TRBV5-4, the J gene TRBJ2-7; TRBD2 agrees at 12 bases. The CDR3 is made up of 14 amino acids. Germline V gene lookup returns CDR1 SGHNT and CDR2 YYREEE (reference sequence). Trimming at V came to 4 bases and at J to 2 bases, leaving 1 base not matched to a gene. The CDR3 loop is CASSRTSGTYEQYF. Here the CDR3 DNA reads TGTGCCAGCAGCAGGACTAGCGGGACCTACGAGCAGTACTTC.

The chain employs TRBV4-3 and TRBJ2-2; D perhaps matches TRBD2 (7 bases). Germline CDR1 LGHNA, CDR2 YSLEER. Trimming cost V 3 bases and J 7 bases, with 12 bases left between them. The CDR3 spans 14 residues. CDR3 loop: CASSHGGLGGELFF. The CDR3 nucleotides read TGCGCCAGCAGCCACGGGGGGCTCGGCGGGGAGCTGTTTTTT.

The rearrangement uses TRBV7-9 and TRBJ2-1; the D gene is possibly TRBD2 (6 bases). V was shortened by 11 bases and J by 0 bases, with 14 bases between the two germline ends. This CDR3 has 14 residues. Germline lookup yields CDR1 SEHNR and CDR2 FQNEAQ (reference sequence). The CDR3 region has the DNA TGTGCCCTGTTACCCGGGGGCTCCTACAATGAGCAGTTCTTC. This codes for CALLPGGSYNEQFF.